In this sample, the clone carrying this T cell receptor beta chain turned up once. Its antigen remains unknown. Sequencing libraries made from TCR beta cDNA carried unique molecular identifiers. TCRdb reprocessed the PCR reads with MiXCR, giving one entry per CDR3 protein. There are 650,000 to 900,000 distinct CDR3 sequences in the sample; about 45% occur only once, and roughly 4.9% lies in the top ten. The CDR3 sequence is 16 residues long. Germline CDR1 is LGHNA and CDR2 is YSLEER. V trimming: 1 base; J trimming: 4 bases; junction bases outside the gene matches: 3. These data belong to a study of post-analysis software for immune sequencing data. Study-level findings and limits: Roughly five TRBV segments appeared more often in patients than in controls, and TRBV5-6, TRBV5-1 and TRBV20-1 were among these.

The specimen sequenced was blood. This TCR was sampled from a girl between 10 and 17 years old with multiple sclerosis. The J gene is TRBJ2-2, the V gene TRBV4-3; TRBD1 aligns across 10 bases. CDR3 in DNA: TGCGCCAGCAGCCAAGTTGGGACAGGGGTCACCGGGGAGCTGTTTTTT. Its protein product is CASSQVGTGVTGELFF.